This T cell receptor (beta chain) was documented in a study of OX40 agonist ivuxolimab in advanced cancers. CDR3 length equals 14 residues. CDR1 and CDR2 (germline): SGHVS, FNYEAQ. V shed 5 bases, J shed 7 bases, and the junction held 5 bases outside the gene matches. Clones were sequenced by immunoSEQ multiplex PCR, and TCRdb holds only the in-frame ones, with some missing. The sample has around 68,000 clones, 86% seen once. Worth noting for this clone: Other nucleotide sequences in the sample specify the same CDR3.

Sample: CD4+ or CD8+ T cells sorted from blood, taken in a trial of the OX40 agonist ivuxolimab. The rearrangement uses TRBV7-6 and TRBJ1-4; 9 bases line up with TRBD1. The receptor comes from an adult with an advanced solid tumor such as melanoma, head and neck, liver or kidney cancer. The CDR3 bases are TGTGCCAGCAGCCAGGGACAGGGTGGTGAAAAACTGTTTTTT. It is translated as CASSQGQGGEKLFF.